This T cell receptor (beta chain) was sequenced for a study of Tregs in tolerant kidney transplant recipients. Background on the study: After 6 to 7 days with irradiated graft donor PBMCs, CFSE-labeled recipient PBMCs were FACS-sorted. Broader study findings: Biological reproducibility was not directly addressed, but technical replication error appeared minimal. Tregs expanded with activated donor B cells seemed most donor-specific. Validation in larger populations is needed because few patients were studied.

Trimming removed 10 bases at V and 1 base at J, with 14 bases between. Germline V gives CDR1 ENHRY, CDR2 SYGVKD. The CDR3 loop spans 13 amino acids. There are a few counts of this clone. Its antigen is not known. Sequencing used immunoSEQ multiplex PCR; TCRdb keeps in-frame clones, though not all of them. In the table there are roughly 9,400 clones, around 49% of which are singletons. The chain has TRBV10-3 and TRBJ2-7, with D perhaps being TRBD1 or TRBD2 (5 bases each). This TCR was recovered from a human donor in good health. The sample comprised CD4+ T cells from blood cultured with allogeneic cells. CDR3: CATRGRLSYEQYF. The CDR3 nucleotides read TGTGCCACCCGGGGCCGACTATCCTACGAGCAGTACTTC.